Presented here are 10 T cell receptor beta chains from one specimen sequenced in a study of STAT5B mutations in CD4+ large granular lymphocyte leukemia. Sequencing used immunoSEQ multiplex PCR; TCRdb keeps in-frame clones, though not all of them. The sample carries almost 30,000 clones, roughly three quarters recorded once. The sequencing input was CD4+ T cells from blood buffy coats. The receptors stem from a human donor in good health.

CDR3 amino acids: CASSPQDFYGYTF. The CDR3 DNA reads TGTGCCAGCTCACCACAGGACTTCTATGGCTACACCTTC. The chain is built from TRBV18 and TRBJ1-2; unclear D gene. Germline values: CDR1 KGHSH, CDR2 LQKENI. The CDR3 totals 13 residues. The ends were cut back, 1 base at V and 4 bases at J, with 7 bases in the middle.

The V and J genes are TRBV11-3 and TRBJ2-7; tentative D call: TRBD1 (5 bases). This CDR3 is built from 16 residues. Germline assignment: CDR1 SGHNT and CDR2 YENEEA. The V end was cut by 2 bases, the J end by 5 bases, with 19 bases between. In DNA form, the CDR3 reads TGTGCCAGCAGCTTAATTGGGCAGGGTGGGGCTCACGAGCAGTACGTC. It encodes CASSLIGQGGAHEQYV.

Only one count was recorded for this clone. J is TRBJ1-3 and V is TRBV19; perhaps TRBD1 as D (6 bases). The CDR3 sequence is 15 residues long. The germline V and J ends were trimmed by 4 bases and 1 base, with 11 bases remaining between them. Germline values: CDR1 LNHDA, CDR2 SQIVND (reference sequence). DNA of the CDR3: TGTGCCAGTAGTACCCTACAGGGTTCTGGAAACACCATATATTTT. It specifies CASSTLQGSGNTIYF.

The genes are TRBV19 and TRBJ2-5; D is ambiguous. V was cut by 3 bases and J by 4 bases, with 9 bases left in between. The CDR3 totals 13 residues. Germline assignment: CDR1 LNHDA and CDR2 SQIVND (reference sequence). The CDR3 coding sequence is TGTGCCAGTAGTATGGCTCTGTCAGAGACCCAGTACTTC. This encodes CASSMALSETQYF.

DNA of the CDR3: TGCGCCAGCAGCTTAGGGGGTACATCAAACACTGAAGCTTTCTTT. Amino acids: CASSLGGTSNTEAFF. The rearrangement uses TRBV5-1 and TRBJ1-1; possible D gene TRBD1, 6 bases. V lost 2 bases and J 2 bases, leaving 13 bases between the germline ends. The CDR3 is 15 residues long. The V gene's germline CDR1 is SGHRS and CDR2 YFSETQ.

The rearrangement uses TRBV29-1 and TRBJ2-4, with D tentatively TRBD1 (5 bases). V lost 3 bases to trimming and J lost 5 bases, with 8 bases between them. This CDR3 has 12 residues. Per the germline V gene, CDR1 is SQVTM and CDR2 is ANQGSEA. Here the CDR3 reads CSVDQGENIQYF. For the CDR3, the DNA is TGCAGCGTTGACCAGGGCGAAAACATTCAGTACTTC.

The rearrangement uses TRBV18 and TRBJ1-2, with TRBD1 matching 8 bases. The V segment lost 6 bases and the J segment 5 bases; nucleotides outside the gene matches: 5. This CDR3 is built from 13 residues. Germline V lookup: CDR1 KGHSH, CDR2 LQKENI. CDR3 DNA: TGTGCCAGCTCCCCGAGGACAGGGTATGGCTACACCTTC. Translated, it gives CASSPRTGYGYTF.

This chain links TRBV7-2 with TRBJ1-3; no clear D. The CDR3 totals 15 residues. Germline lookup yields CDR1 SGHTA and CDR2 FQGNSA. Trimming took off 2 bases at V and 6 bases at J, with 14 bases between the two ends. The CDR3 protein is CASSLSPKDENTIYF. The CDR3 DNA sequence: TGTGCCAGCAGCTTAAGTCCTAAGGATGAAAACACCATATATTTT. Drawing the rest from reference TRBV7-2 and TRBJ1-3, the complete variable domain is GAGVSQSPSNKVTEKGKDVELRCDPISGHTALYWYRQSLGQGLEFLIYFQGNSAPDKSGLPSDRFSAERTGGSVSTLTIQRTQQEDSAVYLCASSLSPKDENTIYFGEGSWLTVV.

CDR3 in amino acids: CASSATGVGELFF. CDR3 DNA sequence: TGTGCCAGCAGCGCAACAGGGGTCGGGGAGCTGTTTTTT. The chain combines TRBV7-9 with TRBJ2-2, with TRBD1 identical over 7 bases. Germline V gene data show CDR1 as SEHNR and CDR2 as FQNEAQ (reference sequence). V shed 5 bases, J shed 7 bases, and the junction held 4 bases outside the gene matches. The CDR3 covers 13 residues. Full variable domain (rest looked up from reference TRBV7-9 and TRBJ2-2): DTGVSQNPRHKITKRGQNVTFRCDPISEHNRLYWYRQTLGQGPEFLTYFQNEAQLEKSRLLSDRFSAERPKGSFSTLEIQRTEQGDSAMYLCASSATGVGELFFGEGSRLTVL.

There are a few counts of this clone. The rearrangement uses TRBV7-9 and TRBJ1-5; unclear D gene. V shed 7 bases and J shed 0 bases, with 4 bases lying between them. Germline CDR1 SEHNR, CDR2 FQNEAQ (reference sequence). The CDR3 spans 12 residues. The CDR3 DNA reads TGTGCCAGCACAGTTAGCAATCAGCCCCAGCATTTT. Its translation: CASTVSNQPQHF.